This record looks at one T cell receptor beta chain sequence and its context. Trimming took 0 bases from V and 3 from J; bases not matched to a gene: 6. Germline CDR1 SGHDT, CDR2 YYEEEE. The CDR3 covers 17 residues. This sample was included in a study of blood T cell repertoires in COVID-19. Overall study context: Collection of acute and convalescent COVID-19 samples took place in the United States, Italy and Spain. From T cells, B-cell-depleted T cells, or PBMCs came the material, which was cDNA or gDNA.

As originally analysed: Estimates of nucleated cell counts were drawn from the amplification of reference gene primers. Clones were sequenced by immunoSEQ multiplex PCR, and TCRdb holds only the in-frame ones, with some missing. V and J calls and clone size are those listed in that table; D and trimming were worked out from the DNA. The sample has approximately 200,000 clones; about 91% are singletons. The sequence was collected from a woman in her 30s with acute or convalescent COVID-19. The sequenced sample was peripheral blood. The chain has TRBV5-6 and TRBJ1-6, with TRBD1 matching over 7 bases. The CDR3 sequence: CASSLGQGLYYNSPLHF. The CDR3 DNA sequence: TGTGCCAGCAGCTTGGGACAGGGCCTTTACTATAATTCACCCCTCCACTTT.